This is a list of T cell receptor beta chains from one sample in a study of shared clonotypes between healthy human individuals. Only in-frame clones appear in the TCRdb table, and some are missing; sequencing was by immunoSEQ multiplex PCR. The sample holds about 2 million clones, 95% seen once. Sequencing was carried out using naive CD4+ T cells sorted from blood. The receptor source for this set is a man between 18 and 35 years old in good health. Each CDR3 is given with its conserved first and last residue. Each record gives: V gene, J gene, CDR3 protein.

V gene: TRBV11-2; J gene: TRBJ1-2; CDR3 protein: CASSLDGGAGYTF
V gene: TRBV6-5; J gene: TRBJ2-5; CDR3 protein: CASSSLETQYF
V gene: TRBV18; J gene: TRBJ1-1; CDR3 protein: CASSPPNTEAFF
V gene: TRBV7-9; J gene: TRBJ1-6; CDR3 protein: CASSQGEGDNSPLHF
V gene: TRBV2; J gene: TRBJ2-2; CDR3 protein: CASRVTGELFF
V gene: TRBV5-1; J gene: TRBJ2-7; CDR3 protein: CASSFSSTYEQYF
V gene: TRBV9; J gene: TRBJ2-1; CDR3 protein: CASSVVSGSYNEQFF
V gene: TRBV7-2; J gene: TRBJ2-7; CDR3 protein: CASSLVFTPIEQYF
V gene: TRBV19; J gene: TRBJ2-2; CDR3 protein: CASSRLGQGDTGELFF
V gene: TRBV5-1; J gene: TRBJ2-1; CDR3 protein: CASSHGTSFTNEQFF
V gene: TRBV9; J gene: TRBJ1-1; CDR3 protein: CASSATGHRTEAFF
V gene: TRBV19; J gene: TRBJ1-2; CDR3 protein: CASRRPANYGYTF
V gene: TRBV6-5; J gene: TRBJ1-6; CDR3 protein: CASSRQGATGSPLHF
V gene: TRBV6-6; J gene: TRBJ2-7; CDR3 protein: CASSSSGRGTYEQYF
V gene: TRBV30; J gene: TRBJ1-1; CDR3 protein: CAWSGTLFMNTEAFF
V gene: TRBV9; J gene: TRBJ2-1; CDR3 protein: CASSVETEPYNEQFF
V gene: TRBV9; J gene: TRBJ2-7; CDR3 protein: CASSGTASSYEQYF
V gene: TRBV27; J gene: TRBJ2-3; CDR3 protein: CASSSPPDTQYF
V gene: TRBV20-1; J gene: TRBJ2-7; CDR3 protein: CSAGTGGQQYF
V gene: TRBV14; J gene: TRBJ1-1; CDR3 protein: CASSQILTGEAFF
V gene: TRBV30; J gene: TRBJ2-7; CDR3 protein: CAWSSLTGETYEQYF
V gene: TRBV30; J gene: TRBJ2-5; CDR3 protein: CAWSPEETQYF
V gene: TRBV5-1; J gene: TRBJ2-2; CDR3 protein: CASSGLGNTGELFF
V gene: TRBV28; J gene: TRBJ1-2; CDR3 protein: CASSPRAGGSYGYTF
V gene: TRBV30; J gene: TRBJ1-1; CDR3 protein: CAWSPLRPGVNTEAFF
V gene: TRBV6-5; J gene: TRBJ2-5; CDR3 protein: CASSSPTSGRETQYF
V gene: TRBV7-9; J gene: TRBJ1-2; CDR3 protein: CASEIPGQGLVGYTF
V gene: TRBV5-6; J gene: TRBJ2-7; CDR3 protein: CASSLLNEQYF
V gene: TRBV19; J gene: TRBJ2-7; CDR3 protein: CASTKDTPYEQYF
V gene: TRBV11-2; J gene: TRBJ2-6; CDR3 protein: CASSLGLGLSSGANVLTF
V gene: TRBV19; J gene: TRBJ2-5; CDR3 protein: CASSIRGVETQYF
V gene: TRBV18; J gene: TRBJ1-2; CDR3 protein: CASSAGTADYGYTF
V gene: TRBV27; J gene: TRBJ2-5; CDR3 protein: CASSRITSGARQETQYF
V gene: TRBV28; J gene: TRBJ2-7; CDR3 protein: CASSLRPRYEQYF
V gene: TRBV4-3; J gene: TRBJ2-3; CDR3 protein: CASSQDRGTDTQYF
V gene: TRBV4-1; J gene: TRBJ1-4; CDR3 protein: CASSQVMGGRLFF
V gene: TRBV28; J gene: TRBJ1-1; CDR3 protein: CASSPHSTGTFDQAFF
V gene: TRBV5-1; J gene: TRBJ2-4; CDR3 protein: CASSLGEGIQYF
V gene: TRBV5-6; J gene: TRBJ1-5; CDR3 protein: CASSFRQGRNQPQHF
V gene: TRBV5-1; J gene: TRBJ2-6; CDR3 protein: CASSLGSSGANVLTF
V gene: TRBV6-6; J gene: TRBJ2-1; CDR3 protein: CASSQGATSYNEQFF
V gene: TRBV10-3; J gene: TRBJ2-2; CDR3 protein: CAISPTGPSRELFF
V gene: TRBV11-2; J gene: TRBJ2-1; CDR3 protein: CASSERRGLAANNEQFF
V gene: TRBV19; J gene: TRBJ2-7; CDR3 protein: CASRPFGAHYEQYF
V gene: TRBV5-6; J gene: TRBJ2-5; CDR3 protein: CASSWALGETQYF
V gene: TRBV5-1; J gene: TRBJ2-5; CDR3 protein: CASSESLQETQYF
V gene: TRBV7-7; J gene: TRBJ2-3; CDR3 protein: CASSIAGAGGYYDTDTQYF
V gene: TRBV7-2; J gene: TRBJ1-4; CDR3 protein: CASSSDGPNEKLFF
V gene: TRBV7-9; J gene: TRBJ2-7; CDR3 protein: CASSLGLAGQYF
V gene: TRBV7-6; J gene: TRBJ2-5; CDR3 protein: CASSTGTVQETQYF
V gene: TRBV10-3; J gene: TRBJ2-3; CDR3 protein: CAISDTGTSYTDTQYF